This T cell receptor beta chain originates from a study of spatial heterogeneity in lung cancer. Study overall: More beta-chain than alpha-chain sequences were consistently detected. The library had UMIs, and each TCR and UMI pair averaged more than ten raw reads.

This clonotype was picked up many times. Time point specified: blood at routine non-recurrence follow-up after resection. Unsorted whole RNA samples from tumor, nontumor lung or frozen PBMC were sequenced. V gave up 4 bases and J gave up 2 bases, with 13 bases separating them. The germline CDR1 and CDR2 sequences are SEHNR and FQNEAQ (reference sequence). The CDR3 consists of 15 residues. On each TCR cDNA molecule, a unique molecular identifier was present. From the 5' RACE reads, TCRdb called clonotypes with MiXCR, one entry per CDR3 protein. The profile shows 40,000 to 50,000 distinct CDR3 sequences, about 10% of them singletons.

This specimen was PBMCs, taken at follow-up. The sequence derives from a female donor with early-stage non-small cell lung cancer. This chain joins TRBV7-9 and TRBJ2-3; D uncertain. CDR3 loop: CASSSAVTDTDTQYF. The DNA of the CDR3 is TGTGCCAGCAGCTCTGCGGTCACTGACACAGATACGCAGTATTTT.